This TCR beta chain was documented in a study of cytomegalovirus exposure and HLA in healthy donors. As for the study in general: Within the Caucasian-associated ancestry cluster were under 85% of the approximately 390 genotyped donors. Study-wide points: Published work reported that the classifier diagnosed cytomegalovirus status with high specificity and sensitivity. The study carried out a later analysis of TCR beta sequences. It associated some 17,000 of them with specific HLA alleles at a false discovery rate of 0.05.

For this clone: Antigen specificity is unknown.

13 Jbeta primers and 60 Vbeta primers were used for the PCR. Sequenced by immunoSEQ multiplex PCR; TCRdb stores in-frame clones only, minus some. The table lists 120,000 to 150,000 clones, approximately 73% of them singletons. This CDR3 region has 15 residues. Germline V gene sequence: CDR1 KGHSH, CDR2 LQKENI. The V gene end was trimmed by 4 bases and the J gene end by 2 bases; junction bases not matched to a gene: 4. The genes are TRBV18 and TRBJ1-2, with 10 bases matching TRBD1. This sequence was found in a woman aged 18 to 35 in good health and CMV-seronegative. The sample comprised PBMCs. The CDR3 region is CASSLGTGENYGYTF. Written as DNA, the CDR3 is TGTGCCAGCTCACTCGGGACAGGGGAAAACTATGGCTACACCTTC.